This TCR beta chain stems from a study of cytomegalovirus exposure and HLA in healthy donors (dated by TCRdb to 2017 to 2019). Context from the whole study: An earlier analysis of 587 of the donors reported roughly 300 Gb of sequence data and 100 million to 120 million unique TCR beta sequences obtained from roughly 170 million T cells. Typing coverage varied by locus: roughly 629-640 donors for A, B, C, DRB1 and DQB1; more than 500 for DQA1; about 570 for DPA1; roughly 450 for DPB1. Across 300 to 500 genotyped donors of the cohort, an average of about 220,000 unique TCR beta nucleotide sequences per donor were sequenced, and 15% to 20% of those sequences were non-productive. Donor age, sex, ethnicity and CMV serostatus were compiled together with the repertoire data. The study aimed to test whether cataloging public T cell receptors could reveal signatures of past pathogen exposure. HLA typing covered class I and class II loci at four-digit resolution. In a later genetic analysis, genome-wide SNP genotypes for about three fifths of the 666 donors were used, and that subset was treated as a discovery cohort. Besides the first cohort of approximately 670 subjects, a separate validation cohort made up of 120 or so different subjects was used. The T cell repertoires of under 750 subjects were profiled by immunosequencing and related to cytomegalovirus serostatus. All discovery cohort repertoires had been generated using a single sequencing platform. In an earlier analysis of 550 to 700 of the donors, high-throughput TCR beta sequencing was used to judge whether each TCR beta V gene segment behaved as functional or pseudogenic. An early release that covered 500 to 800 HLA-typed donors contained approximately 300 gigabases of sequencing data and 65 million to 100 million unique TCR sequences. To study patterns of TCR occurrence, a later analysis re-analyzed previously published TCR beta repertoires from under 750 donors and added high-resolution HLA genotyping. Four or five DR-DQ haplotypes were handled as single units for association and clustering because linkage in the cohort was strong. Of the 350 to 400 genotyped donors, over 65% fell in the genetic ancestry cluster associated with self-reported Caucasian donors. Rather than using new phenotypic data, the later analysis identified candidate immune exposures from TCR beta sequences and from how often those sequences occurred across donors. To predict cytomegalovirus infection status, the study brought together high-throughput TCR immunosequencing, statistical association of individual TCRs with disease status, and machine learning.

The cohort consisted of more than 650 healthy bone marrow donors. At the time of sampling, every cohort member was nominally healthy, though immune exposures that went unrecorded were likely present. The donor tested CMV seropositive, placing the donor among the 250 to 350 seropositive members of the cohort. A peripheral blood sample was provided by each donor, and peripheral blood mononuclear cells were used for TCR beta sequencing. The Qiagen DNeasy Blood Extraction Kit was used to extract genomic DNA from the blood cell samples. On this clone: No cognate antigen has been identified for it. One base away there is no much larger clone; base qualities are not given.

Libraries came from the immunoSEQ multiplex PCR assay. A mixture of 60 forward primers for TCR Vbeta segments and 13 reverse primers for TCR Jbeta segments was used in the multiplex PCR. A multiplex PCR assay on genomic DNA amplified the CDR3 region of rearranged TCR beta genes. The amplified TCR beta libraries were sequenced on the Illumina HiSeq System as 87-base-pair reads. On the study's bioinformatics: Across the 670 or so repertoires, a later analysis counted 80 million or so unique TCR beta chains, 9 million to 14 million of which were shared by at least two donors. A nearest-neighbor algorithm error-corrected the raw reads and collapsed the reads into unique sequences, merging closely related sequences to remove PCR and sequencing errors. Alignment of CDR3 sequences to IMGT reference sequences was used to assign V, D and J gene segments. For a sequence to be retained, a match of at least six nucleotides to both a V gene segment and a J gene segment was required. Rearrangements were called productive when the CDR3 lacked stop codons and stayed in frame with V and J; all others were non-productive. CDR3 was defined according to IMGT convention as the region running from the second conserved V-encoded cysteine to the conserved J-encoded phenylalanine. The earlier analysis of 450 to 750 of the donors excluded any sequence lacking an unambiguous match to a single V gene segment. An earlier analysis of approximately 590 of the donors called V segments functional above 56.7% productive rearrangements and segregating when the between-donor standard deviation exceeded 5%. A statistical classification framework was built for diagnosing cytomegalovirus status from the catalog of TCR beta chain sequences. V and J gene assignment, in a later analysis, came from comparing TCR nucleotide sequences with IMGT/GENE-DB human TR gene sequences. The TCRdist pipeline was used in a later analysis to assign CDR3 sequences and most-parsimonious VDJ recombination scenarios. In a later analysis, every TCR beta chain was defined by the combination of its CDR3 amino acid sequence and its V-gene family, and reads without a unique V-gene family were dropped. To address suspected cross-contamination and a sequencing artifact, a later analysis removed around 590 highly shared, low-generation-probability nucleotide sequences. For each public chain, a later analysis derived a clonal expansion index from normalized ranks of inferred template counts within each repertoire. In a later analysis, generation probabilities were computed using a VDJ recombination model fitted to out-of-frame rearrangements, and the results were checked against IGoR. Hypergeometric tests were used in a later analysis to score TCR-TCR, TCR-HLA and TCR-CMV co-occurrence, with a repertoire-size bias correction applied to the TCR pairs. False discovery rates were estimated in a later analysis by permuting HLA or CMV assignments 20 times. In a later analysis, co-occurring TCRs were grouped using DBSCAN, with TCRdist sequence similarity added in when clustering inside HLA-allele-positive subsets. Repertoires with fewer than 30,000 or more than 120,000 public chains were left out of co-occurrence clustering, as were five repertoires with anomalous nucleotide sharing. TCRdb took this table from immuneACCESS and kept in-frame rearrangements with V and J called. Such tables lack part of the clones; where checked against another copy, unresolved V genes explain under half of the gap, and the rest is unexplained. The D gene and trimming were derived from the DNA, and the V and J assignments and clone size from that table. This sample is represented by about 190,000 clones; roughly 77% of them were singletons. The ten largest make up approximately 2.8% of the sample.

The germline V gene sets CDR1 to MNHEY and CDR2 to SVGAGI. CDR3 length: 15 amino acids, cysteine to phenylalanine. The CDR3 DNA has 45 bases and is translated from base 1. V has 5 bases trimmed and J has 6 bases trimmed; junction bases matching no gene number 11. Study-level results and caveats: Across donors, most TCR sequences were observed very rarely, whereas some public TCRs were present in many individuals. In both the original and validation cohorts, the classifier was reported to diagnose cytomegalovirus status with high specificity and sensitivity. For the cohort, immune exposure information was limited to CMV serostatus. In vitro tests confirmed that three of the cytomegalovirus-associated TCR beta chains recognize cytomegalovirus antigens. A later genetic analysis reported fewer N-insertions in productive TCRs among donors in an Asian-associated ancestry cluster than the roughly 640-donor mean. According to the authors, the approach could potentially be generalized to other disease states and immunological phenotypes. Specific HLA alleles were associated with 15,000 to 20,000 TCR beta sequences at a false discovery rate of 0.05 in a later analysis. In a later analysis, the rate of TCR association differed among HLA loci, with DRB1 alleles having the most associated TCRs and HLA-C alleles having the fewest. A cluster of highly shared sequence variants was judged likely to represent a technical artifact of the sequencing pipeline. Some IMGT-functional V segments, including TRBV6-2 and TRBV6-3, could not be told apart with the 87-base-pair reads, so those segments were excluded. Several of the top co-occurrence clusters appeared to be linked to parvovirus B19, influenza, CMV and Epstein-Barr virus, according to a later analysis. Because counts were too low, about 18 rarely observed V segments, including chromosome 9 orphons, were left out of the earlier analysis of roughly 600 of the donors. When HLA alleles, especially DR and DQ, strongly co-occurred, TCR associations were difficult to assign to individual alleles. The study gave a list of around 170 TCR beta chains associated with cytomegalovirus. Sequencing depth was assumed to be roughly uniform across donors in the presence/absence analyses, though that assumption may not hold. This cohort had only TCR beta chains sequenced, and the lack of alpha or paired-chain data limited which features could be detected. An association between a missense DCLRE1C variant and V-gene and J-gene trimming of TCR beta chains was found in a later genetic analysis and replicated in an independent cohort. Because HLA typing was unavailable for some donors at each locus, only the typed subset was used in association tests. In a later analysis, HLA-associated TCR beta chains were found to be more clonally expanded and to have lower generation probabilities than equally common non-associated chains. Most CMV-associated TCR beta chains appeared to be HLA-restricted in a later analysis, and the HLA associations seemed to be driven largely by CMV exposure. In an earlier analysis of around 600 of the donors, most TCR beta V segments appeared in productive rearrangements about 87% or about 30% of the time, broadly matching IMGT annotations. Linkage disequilibrium might explain the correlated functional status among segregating V segments, but an unknown experimental factor could not be ruled out. A further reported finding was that TCR beta sequences accurately predicted the HLA-A and HLA-B alleles for most subjects in the first cohort.

The V gene is TRBV6-5 and the J gene is TRBJ2-7; TRBD2 agrees with 9 junctional bases. This sequence originates from a woman in her twenties or thirties in good health and CMV-seropositive. Sequencing input: PBMCs. The CDR3 protein: CASSPPGAGGIEQYF. In nucleotide form, the sequence is TGTGCCAGCAGTCCCCCGGGGGCGGGAGGGATCGAGCAGTACTTC.